These T cell receptor beta chains were read from a single sample in a study of T cell responses to AZD1222 COVID-19 vaccine. Clones were sequenced by immunoSEQ multiplex PCR, and TCRdb holds only the in-frame ones, with some missing. Among 140,000 to 150,000 clones listed, 90% to 95% were seen once. Sequencing used peripheral blood, obtained 28 days after the second AZD1222 dose. These receptor sequences come from an adult who received the AZD1222 COVID-19 vaccine. The conserved cysteine and the conserved F or W are not part of the CDR3 here.

j_call: TRBJ2-1; v_call: TRBV3-1/TRBV3-2; cdr3_aa: ASSQVVGEQF
j_call: TRBJ2-5; v_call: TRBV2; cdr3_aa: ASSPRTGPGGTQY
j_call: TRBJ1-2; v_call: TRBV19; cdr3_aa: ASSNWGTGGARDGYT
j_call: TRBJ2-1; v_call: TRBV18; cdr3_aa: ASSPPGSEQF
j_call: TRBJ1-5; v_call: TRBV6-5; cdr3_aa: ASSPGGVGQPQH
j_call: TRBJ2-7; v_call: TRBV9; cdr3_aa: ASSVAPSGSYEQY
j_call: TRBJ2-7; v_call: TRBV5-1; cdr3_aa: ASSPQGTYEQY
j_call: TRBJ1-1; v_call: TRBV27; cdr3_aa: ASSLGLDTEAF
j_call: TRBJ1-5; v_call: TRBV19; cdr3_aa: ASSTRSTANQPQH
j_call: TRBJ2-7; v_call: TRBV7-9; cdr3_aa: ASSFSGGSYEQY
j_call: TRBJ2-7; v_call: TRBV9; cdr3_aa: ASSESGGGGYEQY
j_call: TRBJ1-1; v_call: TRBV5-6; cdr3_aa: ASRARGRQAF
j_call: TRBJ1-3; v_call: TRBV6-5; cdr3_aa: ASRGFGNTIY
j_call: TRBJ1-6; v_call: TRBV3-1/TRBV3-2; cdr3_aa: ASSQGQTGYNSPLH
j_call: TRBJ2-1; v_call: TRBV25-1; cdr3_aa: ASSPRTSADNEQF
j_call: TRBJ2-5; v_call: TRBV6-6; cdr3_aa: ASSAGTGGETQY
j_call: TRBJ2-1; v_call: TRBV10-3; cdr3_aa: AISRLVNEQF
j_call: TRBJ2-3; v_call: TRBV18; cdr3_aa: ASSRTSGTDTQY
j_call: TRBJ1-2; v_call: TRBV4-2; cdr3_aa: ASSQEGGYT
j_call: TRBJ2-5; v_call: TRBV2; cdr3_aa: ASSEGHSFVTQY
j_call: TRBJ2-1; v_call: TRBV7-3; cdr3_aa: ASSFLAGEYNEQF
j_call: TRBJ1-2; v_call: TRBV19; cdr3_aa: ASLGGPRNYGYT
j_call: TRBJ1-1; v_call: TRBV9; cdr3_aa: ASSGQNTEAF
j_call: TRBJ2-3; v_call: TRBV18; cdr3_aa: ASSPPAGSESVRTQY
j_call: TRBJ1-2; v_call: TRBV6-2/TRBV6-3; cdr3_aa: ASSYFTEGSYT
j_call: TRBJ2-7; v_call: TRBV6-6; cdr3_aa: ASSRSGDGINYEQY
j_call: TRBJ1-2; v_call: TRBV19; cdr3_aa: ASSRAGTGTYGYT
j_call: TRBJ1-1; v_call: TRBV7-2; cdr3_aa: ASSLAWTGEMNTEAF
j_call: TRBJ1-2; v_call: TRBV19; cdr3_aa: ASSTPGVTYGYT
j_call: TRBJ1-6; v_call: TRBV5-6; cdr3_aa: ASSPTGQGGYNSPLH
j_call: TRBJ2-5; v_call: TRBV15; cdr3_aa: ATAEWETQY